Described below is a single TCR beta chain sequence and its context. The source of the sample is a study of T-cell reconstitution after alpha-beta-depleted transplantation in children. Unique molecular identifiers were used in preparing the TCRbeta library. TCRdb used MiXCR to reprocess the PCR reads, holding one entry per CDR3 protein. The profile shows roughly 200,000 distinct CDR3 sequences, 8% to 10% of them singletons. The CDR3 is 11 residues long. Germline V gene data show CDR1 as ENHRY and CDR2 as SYGVKD. Trimming took off 10 bases at V and 5 bases at J, with 10 bases between the two ends. The TCR was taken from a human donor who donated a stem cell graft to a child with acute lymphoblastic leukemia. J is TRBJ2-3 and V is TRBV10-3; D is unresolved. The sequenced sample was PBMCs from the stem cell graft donor, obtained from the stem cell graft. CDR3 amino acids: CASTFKDTQYF. As DNA, the CDR3 is TGTGCCAGCACTTTCAAAGATACGCAGTATTTT.